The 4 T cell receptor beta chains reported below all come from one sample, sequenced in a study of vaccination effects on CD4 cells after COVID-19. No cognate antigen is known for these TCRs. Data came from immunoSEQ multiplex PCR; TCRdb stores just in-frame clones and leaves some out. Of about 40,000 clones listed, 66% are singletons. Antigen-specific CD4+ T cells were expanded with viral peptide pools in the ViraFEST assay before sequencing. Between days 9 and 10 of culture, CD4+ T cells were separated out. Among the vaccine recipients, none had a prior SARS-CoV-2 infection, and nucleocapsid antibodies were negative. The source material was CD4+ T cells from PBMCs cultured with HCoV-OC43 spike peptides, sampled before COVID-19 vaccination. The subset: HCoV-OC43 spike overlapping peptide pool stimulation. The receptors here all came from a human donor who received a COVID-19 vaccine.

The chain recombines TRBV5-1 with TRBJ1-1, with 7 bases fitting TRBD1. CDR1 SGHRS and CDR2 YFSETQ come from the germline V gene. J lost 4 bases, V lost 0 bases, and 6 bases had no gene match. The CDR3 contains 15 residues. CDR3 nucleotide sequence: TGCGCCAGCAGCTTGGACCAGGGGGTATCCACTGAAGCTTTCTTT. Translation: CASSLDQGVSTEAFF. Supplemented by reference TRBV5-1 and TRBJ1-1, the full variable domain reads KAGVTQTPRYLIKTRGQQVTLSCSPISGHRSVSWYQQTPGQGLQFLFEYFSETQRNKGNFPGRFSGRQFSNSRSEMNVSTLELGDSALYLCASSLDQGVSTEAFFGQGTRLTVV.

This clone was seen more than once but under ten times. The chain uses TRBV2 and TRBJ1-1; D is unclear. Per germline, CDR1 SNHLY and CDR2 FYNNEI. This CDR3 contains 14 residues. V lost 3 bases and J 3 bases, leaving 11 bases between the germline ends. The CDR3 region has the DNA TGTGCCAGCAGTGATTCCGACTTGGACACTGAAGCTTTCTTT. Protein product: CASSDSDLDTEAFF.

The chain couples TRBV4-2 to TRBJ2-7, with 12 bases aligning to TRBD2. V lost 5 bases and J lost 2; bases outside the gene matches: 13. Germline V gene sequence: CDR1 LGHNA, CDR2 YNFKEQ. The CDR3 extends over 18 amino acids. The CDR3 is CASSYSGILAGGAYEQYF. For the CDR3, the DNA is TGTGCCAGCAGCTATTCAGGAATACTAGCGGGGGGAGCCTACGAGCAGTACTTC.

CDR3 in DNA: TGTGCCAGCAGTCGGGATGGCATCCTAGCCAAAAACATTCAGTACTTC. It translates to CASSRDGILAKNIQYF. V gene TRBV28 combines with J gene TRBJ2-4; D might be TRBD2 (5 bases). This CDR3 is 16 amino acids long. CDR1 and CDR2 from the germline V gene are MDHEN and SYDVKM. V was cut by 5 bases and J by 0 bases, with 14 bases left in between. Full variable domain (outside the CDR3, taken from reference TRBV28 and TRBJ2-4): DVKVTQSSRYLVKRTGEKVFLECVQDMDHENMFWYRQDPGLGLRLIYFSYDVKMKEKGDIPEGYSVSREKKERFSLILESASTNQTSMYLCASSRDGILAKNIQYFGAGTRLSVL.